This T cell receptor (beta chain) was identified in a study of T cells in localized non-small cell lung cancer. Notes on the study in general: Appearances in adjacent lung were noted for a median 57 of the top 100 tumor clones. Without multi-region sequencing, intratumor heterogeneity could not be excluded.

For this clone: Its antigen is unknown.

The CDR3 has 15 amino acids. V was pared by 3 bases and J by 5 bases, with 7 bases of the junction left unmatched. The germline V gene encodes CDR1 LNHDA and CDR2 SQIVND (reference sequence). Sequenced by immunoSEQ multiplex PCR; TCRdb stores in-frame clones only, minus some. The table lists tens of thousands of clones, about nine tenths of them singletons. The sequenced sample was peripheral blood, obtained before any cancer treatment. The sequence was collected from a male donor at least 60 years old with stage III lung adenocarcinoma. The rearrangement joins TRBV19 to TRBJ2-3; 8 bases are shared with TRBD1. The CDR3 nucleotides read TGTGCCAGTAGTATTATCCGGGACAGGCAAGATACGCAGTATTTT. Amino acids: CASSIIRDRQDTQYF.